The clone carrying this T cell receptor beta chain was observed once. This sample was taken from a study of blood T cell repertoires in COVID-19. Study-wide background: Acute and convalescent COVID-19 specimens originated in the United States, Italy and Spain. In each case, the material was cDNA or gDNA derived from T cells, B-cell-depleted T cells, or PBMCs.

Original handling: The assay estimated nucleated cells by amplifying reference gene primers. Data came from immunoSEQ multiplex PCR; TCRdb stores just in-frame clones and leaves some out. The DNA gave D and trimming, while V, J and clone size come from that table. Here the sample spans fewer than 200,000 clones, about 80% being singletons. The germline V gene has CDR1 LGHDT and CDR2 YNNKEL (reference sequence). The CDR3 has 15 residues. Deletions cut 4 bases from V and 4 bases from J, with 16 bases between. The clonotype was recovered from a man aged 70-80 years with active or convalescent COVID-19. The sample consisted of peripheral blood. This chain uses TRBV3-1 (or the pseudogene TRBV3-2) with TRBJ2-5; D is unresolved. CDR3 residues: CASSPKFTVLETQYF. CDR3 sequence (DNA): TGTGCCAGCAGCCCGAAGTTTACAGTCCTAGAGACCCAGTACTTC.